This TCR beta chain was observed in a study of T-cell memory formation after mild COVID-19. About the research overall: TCR clusters were mostly donor specific.

5'RACE with constant-segment primers yielded barcoded, UMI-tagged TCR alpha and TCR beta cDNA libraries. TCRdb itself ran the 5' RACE reads through MiXCR, one entry per CDR3 protein. The sample carries 100,000 or so distinct CDR3 sequences, over 8.5% recorded once. The CDR3 runs 16 residues. Trimming pared 2 bases from V and 0 bases from J, leaving 12 bases between. Germline V CDR1 and CDR2: SGHRS, YFSETQ. Study-wide results and caveats: Later expanders leaned CD4+, whereas clones that contracted between day 15 and 85 were balanced CD4/CD8. Among contracting clones, CD4+ were mainly CM/EM and CD8+ enriched in EMRA.

This clonotype has a count of ten or more. Its antigen is unidentified. V gene TRBV5-1 combines with J gene TRBJ2-4, with unresolved D. The source of this sequence is a man aged 18 to 29 who had mild COVID-19 (a few samples of this study predate the infection). Cell type and time point are not known. Input material: PBMCs or a T cell subset sorted from them (not recorded which). This CDR3 is CASSFGTVLAKNIQYF. In DNA, the CDR3 is TGCGCCAGCAGCTTCGGAACAGTCCTAGCCAAAAACATTCAGTACTTC.